One and the same sample provided the 3 T cell receptor beta chains below, sequenced in a study of tumor-infiltrating lymphocytes in primary liver carcinoma. Researchers drew blood RNA from unsorted whole blood and extracted germline DNA as well. Reverse transcription of around 0.45 ug total RNA with a constant-region primer produced TCR beta cDNA. Three nested multiplex PCR rounds, a slightly modified ARM-PCR method, built the TCR beta libraries. TRBV1-TRBV30 forward primers and a C-beta reverse primer were used in the first two PCR rounds, which each ran for ten to eleven cycles. Via MiXCR, TCRdb re-called the multiplex PCR reads, giving one row per CDR3 protein. The sample consists of more than 150,000 distinct CDR3 sequences, approximately 60% of them appearing once. The sequencing sample was made of peripheral blood. These receptors were obtained from a man aged 35 to 55 with primary liver carcinoma and hepatitis B virus infection.

This clonotype was recorded at least ten times. V and J are TRBV4-1 and TRBJ2-3; maybe TRBD1 (5 bases). V gave up 0 bases and J gave up 4 bases, with 17 bases separating them. Germline assignment: CDR1 MGHRA and CDR2 YSYEKL. The length of the CDR3 is 17 residues. The CDR3 sequence is CASSQEYRRGGADTQYF. The CDR3 nucleotides are TGCGCCAGCAGCCAAGAATACAGGCGAGGTGGGGCAGATACGCAGTATTTT.

Comment on this clonotype: Just one base apart from a much larger clone, this may be a read error. This chain connects TRBV6-5 to TRBJ2-1; possible D gene TRBD2, 5 bases. This CDR3 is built from 12 residues. Germline assignment: CDR1 MNHEY and CDR2 SVGAGI. V was clipped by 0 bases and J by 8 bases, with 5 bases between them. The CDR3 sequence: CASSYSRDEQFF. The DNA of the CDR3 is TGTGCCAGCAGTTACTCGAGGGATGAGCAGTTCTTC.

Regarding this clonotype: It may be a read error: a sequence one base away is much more abundant. This rearrangement joins TRBV29-1 to TRBJ2-1, with 8 nucleotides matching TRBD2. V was pared by 5 bases and J by 10 bases, with 7 bases of the junction left unmatched. The CDR3 runs to 12 residues. CDR1 SQVTM and CDR2 ANQGSEA come from the germline V gene. The CDR3 DNA reads as TGCAGCGTTCTCAAATCTAGCGGGGAGCAGTTCTTC. Translated: CSVLKSSGEQFF.